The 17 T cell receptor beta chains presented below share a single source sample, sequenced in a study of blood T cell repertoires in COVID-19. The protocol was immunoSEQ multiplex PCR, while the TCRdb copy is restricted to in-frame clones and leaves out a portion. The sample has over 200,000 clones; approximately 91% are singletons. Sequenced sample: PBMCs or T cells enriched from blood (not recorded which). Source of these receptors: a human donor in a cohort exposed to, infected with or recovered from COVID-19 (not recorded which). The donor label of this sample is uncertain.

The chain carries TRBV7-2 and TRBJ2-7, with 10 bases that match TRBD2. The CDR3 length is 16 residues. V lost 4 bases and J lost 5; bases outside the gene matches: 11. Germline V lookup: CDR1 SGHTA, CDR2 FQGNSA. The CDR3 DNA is TGTGCCAGCAGCTGGAGCGGGGGGGCCCCCGAAAACGAGCAGTACTTC. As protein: CASSWSGGAPENEQYF.

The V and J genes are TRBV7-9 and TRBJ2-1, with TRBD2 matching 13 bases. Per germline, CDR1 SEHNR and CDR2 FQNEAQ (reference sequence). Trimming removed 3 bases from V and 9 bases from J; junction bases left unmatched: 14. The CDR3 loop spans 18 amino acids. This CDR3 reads CASSFLQSGLAGEVEQFF. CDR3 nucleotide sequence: TGTGCCAGCAGCTTTTTACAGTCCGGACTAGCGGGGGAGGTTGAGCAGTTCTTC.

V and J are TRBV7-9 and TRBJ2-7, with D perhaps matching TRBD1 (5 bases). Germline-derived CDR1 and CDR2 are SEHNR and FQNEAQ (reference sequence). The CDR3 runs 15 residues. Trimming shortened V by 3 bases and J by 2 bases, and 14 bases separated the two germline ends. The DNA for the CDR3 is TGTGCCAGCAGCTTCGAAGGGGTTGGGACCTACGAGCAGTACTTC. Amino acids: CASSFEGVGTYEQYF.

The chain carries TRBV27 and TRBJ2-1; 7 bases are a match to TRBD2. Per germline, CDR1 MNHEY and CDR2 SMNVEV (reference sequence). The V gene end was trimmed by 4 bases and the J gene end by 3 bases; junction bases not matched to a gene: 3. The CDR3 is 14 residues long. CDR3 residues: CASSWEGHYNEQFF. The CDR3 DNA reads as TGTGCCAGCAGTTGGGAGGGGCACTACAATGAGCAGTTCTTC.

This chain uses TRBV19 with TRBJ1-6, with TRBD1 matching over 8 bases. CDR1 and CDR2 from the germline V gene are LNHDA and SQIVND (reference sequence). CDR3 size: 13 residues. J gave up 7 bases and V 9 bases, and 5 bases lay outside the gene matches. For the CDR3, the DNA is TGTGCCAGCCGGACAGGGATAAATTCACCCCTCCACTTT. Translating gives CASRTGINSPLHF.

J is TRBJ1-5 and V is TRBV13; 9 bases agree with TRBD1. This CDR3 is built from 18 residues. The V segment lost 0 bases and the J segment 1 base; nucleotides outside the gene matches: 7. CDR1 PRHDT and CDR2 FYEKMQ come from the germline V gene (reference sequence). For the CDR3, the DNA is TGTGCCAGCAGCTTAGGCCGGGGGACAGGGATAAGCAATCAGCCCCAGCATTTT. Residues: CASSLGRGTGISNQPQHF.

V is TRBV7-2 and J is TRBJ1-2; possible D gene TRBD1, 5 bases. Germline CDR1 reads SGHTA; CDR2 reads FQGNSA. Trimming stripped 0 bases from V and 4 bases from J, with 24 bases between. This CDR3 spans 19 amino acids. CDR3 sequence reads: CASSLAEGQSLGAAYGYTF. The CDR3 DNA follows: TGTGCCAGCAGCTTAGCGGAGGGGCAGTCCTTAGGGGCAGCCTATGGCTACACCTTC. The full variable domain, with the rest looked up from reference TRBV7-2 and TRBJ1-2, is GAGVSQSPSNKVTEKGKDVELRCDPISGHTALYWYRQSLGQGLEFLIYFQGNSAPDKSGLPSDRFSAERTGGSVSTLTIQRTQQEDSAVYLCASSLAEGQSLGAAYGYTFGSGTRLTVV.

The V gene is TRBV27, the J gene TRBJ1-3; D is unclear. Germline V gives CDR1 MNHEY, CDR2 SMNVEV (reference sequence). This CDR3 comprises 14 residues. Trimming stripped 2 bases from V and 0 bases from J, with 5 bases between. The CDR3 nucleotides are TGTGCCAGCAGTTTAGACAACTCTGGAAACACCATATATTTT. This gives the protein CASSLDNSGNTIYF.

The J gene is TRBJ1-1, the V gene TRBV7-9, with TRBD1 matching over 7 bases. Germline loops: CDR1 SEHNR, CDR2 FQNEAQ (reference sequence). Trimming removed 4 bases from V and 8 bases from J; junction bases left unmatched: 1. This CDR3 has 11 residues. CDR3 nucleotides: TGTGCCAGCAGCTGGGGACAGGAAGCTTTCTTT. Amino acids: CASSWGQEAFF.

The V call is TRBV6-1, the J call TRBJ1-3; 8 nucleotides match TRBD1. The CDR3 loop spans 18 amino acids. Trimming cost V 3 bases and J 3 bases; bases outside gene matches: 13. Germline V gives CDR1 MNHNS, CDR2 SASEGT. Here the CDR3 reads CASSDPGQGRVDGNTIYF. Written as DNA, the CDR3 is TGTGCCAGCAGTGACCCTGGACAGGGAAGGGTCGATGGAAACACCATATATTTT.

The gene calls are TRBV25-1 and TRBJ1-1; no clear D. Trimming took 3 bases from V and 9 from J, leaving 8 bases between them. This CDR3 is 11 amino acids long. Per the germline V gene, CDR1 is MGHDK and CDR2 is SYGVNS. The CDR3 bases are TGTGCCAGCAGTGACGAGCTCAAAGCTTTCTTT. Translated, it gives CASSDELKAFF.

For the CDR3, the DNA is TGTGCCAGCAGCCAAGATCCGGGACAGGGCCTCTACAATGAGCAGTTCTTC. Amino acids: CASSQDPGQGLYNEQFF. The gene calls are TRBV4-2 and TRBJ2-1; 9 nucleotides match TRBD1. V shed 0 bases and J 3 bases; nucleotides not matched to a gene: 6. The CDR3 contains 17 residues. The germline V gene encodes CDR1 LGHNA and CDR2 YNFKEQ.

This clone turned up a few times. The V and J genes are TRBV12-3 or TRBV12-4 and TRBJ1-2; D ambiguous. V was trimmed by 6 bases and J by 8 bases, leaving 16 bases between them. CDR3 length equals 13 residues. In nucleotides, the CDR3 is TGTGCCAGCAGGCGGGCAGCTCTTAAAGGCTACACCTTC. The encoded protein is CASRRAALKGYTF.

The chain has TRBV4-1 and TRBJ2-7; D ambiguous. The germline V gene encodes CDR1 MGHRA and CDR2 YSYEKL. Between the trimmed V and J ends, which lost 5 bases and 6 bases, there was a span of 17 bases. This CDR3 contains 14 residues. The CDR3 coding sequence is TGCGCCAGCAGCGCGGTCCTACCTGCCTCCGAGCAGTACTTC. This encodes CASSAVLPASEQYF.

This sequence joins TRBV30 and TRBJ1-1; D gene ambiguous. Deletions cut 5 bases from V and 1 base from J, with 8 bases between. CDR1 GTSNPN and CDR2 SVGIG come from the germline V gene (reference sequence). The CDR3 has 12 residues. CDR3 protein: CAWGYGNTEAFF. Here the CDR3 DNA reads TGTGCCTGGGGATACGGGAACACTGAAGCTTTCTTT.

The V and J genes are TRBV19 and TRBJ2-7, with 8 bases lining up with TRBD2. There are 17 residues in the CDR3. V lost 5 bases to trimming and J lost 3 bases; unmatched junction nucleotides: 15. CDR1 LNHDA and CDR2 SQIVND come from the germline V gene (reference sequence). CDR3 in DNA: TGTGCCAGTAGTGCCGGCCTCAGCGCGGGGGGCCTCTACGAGCAGTACTTC. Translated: CASSAGLSAGGLYEQYF.

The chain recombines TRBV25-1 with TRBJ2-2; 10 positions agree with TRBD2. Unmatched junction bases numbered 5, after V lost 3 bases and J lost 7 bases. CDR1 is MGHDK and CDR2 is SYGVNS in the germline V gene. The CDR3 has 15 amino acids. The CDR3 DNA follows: TGTGCCAGCAGTGACGACCTAGCGGGGGTCGGGGAGCTGTTTTTT. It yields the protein CASSDDLAGVGELFF.